This is a list of T cell receptor beta chains from one sample in a study of blood T cell repertoires in COVID-19. Sequencing was performed with immunoSEQ multiplex PCR; in TCRdb, only in-frame clones are kept and a portion is missing. This sample has approximately 140,000 clones, with around 84% found just once. The sequencing input was peripheral blood. These TCRs come from a man aged 25-45 years with COVID-19, enrolled during active disease. Each CDR3 is given with its conserved first and last residue. Each record gives: J gene, V gene, D gene, clone size, CDR3 DNA, CDR3 protein. The D gene is left open where the match is weak. Expanded clones get a size class; other rows say once, few or many, or leave the size out.

TRBJ2-7	TRBV27	TRBD1	-	TGTGCCAGCAGTTTAAAGGACCCGGGACAGGGAATATACGAGCAGTACTTC	CASSLKDPGQGIYEQYF
TRBJ2-7	TRBV15	TRBD2	-	TGTGCCACCAGCAGCGTAGCGGGAGGACCCTACGAGCAGTACTTC	CATSSVAGGPYEQYF
TRBJ1-1	TRBV7-3	-	-	TGTGCCAGCAGCTCTGGACTGCTGAACACTGAAGCTTTCTTT	CASSSGLLNTEAFF
TRBJ1-3	TRBV28	-	-	TGTGCCAGCCCCGATAGCTCTGGAAACACCATATATTTT	CASPDSSGNTIYF
TRBJ2-5	TRBV6-6	-	-	TGTGCCAGCAGCTCCCGGGACACCCCTTGGAGGACCCAGTACTTC	CASSSRDTPWRTQYF
TRBJ2-7	TRBV19	-	-	TGTGCCAGTAGTATGGGGCAGCCTACTGGCGAGCAGTACTTC	CASSMGQPTGEQYF
TRBJ2-2	TRBV9	TRBD1	-	TGTGCCAGCAGCGGCTCACAGGGGGCAGGCGGGGAGCTGTTTTTT	CASSGSQGAGGELFF
TRBJ2-1	TRBV9	-	-	TGTGCCAGCAGCGTAGCGCCCGGAGATGAGCAGTTCTTC	CASSVAPGDEQFF
TRBJ2-5	TRBV24-1	TRBD1	-	TGTGCCACCAGTGACCCTCAGGGGGCTGGAGAGACCCAGTACTTC	CATSDPQGAGETQYF
TRBJ2-7	TRBV12-3/TRBV12-4	-	-	TGTGCCAGCAGTCCGGGGATCACCTACGAGCAGTACTTC	CASSPGITYEQYF
TRBJ1-2	TRBV18	-	-	TGTGCCAGCTCCCCGTCGGAGAGGGATGGCTACACCTTC	CASSPSERDGYTF
TRBJ2-7	TRBV11-3	TRBD1	-	TGTGCCAGCAGCTCTATTGGGGACAGAATCTACGAGCAGTACTTC	CASSSIGDRIYEQYF
TRBJ2-2	TRBV18	-	-	TGTGCCAGCTCACCACAGGGACTCCCGGGAACCGGGGAGCTGTTTTTT	CASSPQGLPGTGELFF
TRBJ2-7	TRBV28	-	-	TGTGCCAGCAGTCAAACCTACGAGCAGTACTTC	CASSQTYEQYF
TRBJ2-7	TRBV6-2/TRBV6-3	TRBD2	-	TGTGCCAGCAGTCAGCAGGCGGGAGCGTACGAGCAGTACTTC	CASSQQAGAYEQYF
TRBJ1-2	TRBV19	TRBD1	-	TGTGCCAGTAGTAGAGAACCCGGGACAGGGGTCGATGGCTACACCTTC	CASSREPGTGVDGYTF
TRBJ1-3	TRBV27	-	-	TGTGCCAGCGGCGGGAGCACCAGTGGAAACACCATATATTTT	CASGGSTSGNTIYF
TRBJ1-1	TRBV30	-	-	TGTGCCTGGAGTTCATCGCCCAGCACTGAAGCTTTCTTT	CAWSSSPSTEAFF
TRBJ1-4	TRBV27	-	-	TGTGCCAGCAGTTTTTCAGGGGCAACTAATGAAAAACTGTTTTTT	CASSFSGATNEKLFF
TRBJ2-2	TRBV7-9	TRBD2	-	TGTGCCAGCAGCTTAGATAGCGGGAGTGTTGGCGGGGAGCTGTTTTTT	CASSLDSGSVGGELFF
TRBJ1-5	TRBV9	-	few	TGTGCCAGCAGCGTACAGGGTCCCAGGGGCAATCAGCCCCAGCATTTT	CASSVQGPRGNQPQHF
TRBJ1-1	TRBV19	TRBD1	-	TGTGCCAGTAGTTCATTGACCGGGACAGGAAACACTGAAGCTTTCTTT	CASSSLTGTGNTEAFF
TRBJ2-5	TRBV4-1	-	-	TGCGCCAGCAGCAGACTATTGGGAGAGACCCAGTACTTC	CASSRLLGETQYF
TRBJ1-5	TRBV30	TRBD1	few	TGTGCTATGGACAGGTTCCCCAATCAGCCCCAGCATTTT	CAMDRFPNQPQHF
TRBJ2-7	TRBV5-1	-	-	TGCGCCAGCAGCTTGGATGAGGGAAACGAGCAGTACTTC	CASSLDEGNEQYF
TRBJ2-5	TRBV7-8	-	-	TGTGCCAGCAGCGAAAGTCTAGCGCAACGGCGAGAGACCCAGTACTTC	CASSESLAQRRETQYF
TRBJ2-1	TRBV4-1	-	-	TGCGCCAGCAGCCCCTATGGGGGGAGAGGCAATGAGCAGTTCTTC	CASSPYGGRGNEQFF
TRBJ1-2	TRBV12-3/TRBV12-4	-	-	TGTGCCAGCAGTTGGTCAGGGGATTATGGCTACACCTTC	CASSWSGDYGYTF
TRBJ2-7	TRBV7-6	TRBD2	-	TGTGCCAGCAGCTTAGGGGCCGGGGGGAGCTCCTACGAGCAGTACTTC	CASSLGAGGSSYEQYF
TRBJ2-7	TRBV5-6	TRBD1	medium-sized	TGTGCCAGCAGTATAAGGACAGGGATGTACTACGAGCAGTACTTC	CASSIRTGMYYEQYF
TRBJ2-1	TRBV12-3/TRBV12-4	-	-	TGTGCCAGCAGGGGACTTGTCAATGAGCAGTTCTTC	CASRGLVNEQFF
TRBJ2-2	TRBV7-8	TRBD1	few	TGTGCCAGCAGCCCGGCAGGGGGTACCGGGGAGCTGTTTTTT	CASSPAGGTGELFF
TRBJ2-3	TRBV5-5	-	-	TGTGCCAGCAGCTTCCGGTTCCGCACAGATACGCAGTATTTT	CASSFRFRTDTQYF
TRBJ2-3	TRBV5-1	-	-	TGCGCCAGCAGCTTGGGGATCGAGGGAGATACGCAGTATTTT	CASSLGIEGDTQYF
TRBJ2-1	TRBV29-1	TRBD2	-	TGCAGCGTTAAACCGGGAGGCCCTCTCTACAATGAGCAGTTCTTC	CSVKPGGPLYNEQFF
TRBJ1-1	TRBV28	-	-	TGTGCCAGCAGTGTCTCGGCGCGGGTACTAGCTTTCTTT	CASSVSARVLAFF
TRBJ2-1	TRBV29-1	TRBD2	-	TGCAGCGTTGGAACCCTTCGTCGGACTAGAGGTAACGAGCAGTTCTTC	CSVGTLRRTRGNEQFF
TRBJ2-1	TRBV15	TRBD2	-	TGTGCCACCAGCAAGGGAGTAGCGGGAGGGGGATACAATGAGCAGTTCTTC	CATSKGVAGGGYNEQFF
TRBJ1-6	TRBV10-3	TRBD1	few	TGTGCCATCAGGACAGGGGACGGTTCACCCCTCCACTTT	CAIRTGDGSPLHF
TRBJ2-2	TRBV29-1	-	-	TGCAGCGTTTTTGGGCAGAAAAACACCGGGGAGCTGTTTTTT	CSVFGQKNTGELFF
TRBJ2-2	TRBV28	-	-	TGTGCCAGCAGGGAACAGGGTGGGCACGCCGGGGAGCTGTTTTTT	CASREQGGHAGELFF
TRBJ2-5	TRBV27	TRBD2	-	TGTGCCACGGGACTAGCGGGAGGAGAGACCCAGTACTTC	CATGLAGGETQYF
TRBJ1-1	TRBV18	-	-	TGTGCCAGCTCCCTGGACTCGAGAGAGGCTTTCTTT	CASSLDSREAFF
TRBJ2-7	TRBV7-6	TRBD2	once	TGTGCCAGCAGCTCGAGACTAGCGGGAGATCAGTACGAGCAGTACTTC	CASSSRLAGDQYEQYF
TRBJ2-7	TRBV2	-	-	TGTGCCAGCAGGGGTGCAGGTTACTCCTACGAGCAGTACTTC	CASRGAGYSYEQYF
TRBJ1-1	TRBV19	TRBD1	-	TGTGCCAGTAAGAGGGACAGGATGAACACTGAAGCTTTCTTT	CASKRDRMNTEAFF
TRBJ2-3	TRBV19	-	-	TGTGCCACCGCCCCGATCGCGGCGGATACGCAGTATTTT	CATAPIAADTQYF
TRBJ1-4	TRBV7-7	-	-	TGTGCTAGCAGCCCCCGCTTTACGGATGAAAAACTGTTTTTT	CASSPRFTDEKLFF
TRBJ1-1	TRBV9	TRBD1	-	TGTGCCAGCAGCGACCGACAGGGGTCGGGCACTGAAGCTTTCTTT	CASSDRQGSGTEAFF
TRBJ2-2	TRBV2	TRBD2	-	TGTGCCAGCAGGGCGGGAGGCATCACCGGGGAGCTGTTTTTT	CASRAGGITGELFF
TRBJ2-7	TRBV14	-	-	TGTGCCAGCAGCCGCACAGTATGGCAGTACTTC	CASSRTVWQYF
TRBJ2-1	TRBV4-3	-	-	TGCGCCAGCAGCCAAGGTACAGCGGTGATCACAGATGAGCAGTTCTTC	CASSQGTAVITDEQFF
TRBJ1-6	TRBV28	TRBD1	-	TGTGCCAGCAGGCCGGGACAGCGTAATTCACCCCTCCACTTT	CASRPGQRNSPLHF
TRBJ2-3	TRBV4-2	TRBD1	-	TGTGCCAGCAGCCAAGAAGCCAGGGGGAGCAATCAGCCCCAGTATTTT	CASSQEARGSNQPQYF
TRBJ2-2	TRBV7-6	TRBD1	-	TGTGCCAGCAGCTTAGCCGGACAGGGAACCGGGGAGCTGTTTTTT	CASSLAGQGTGELFF